This T cell receptor (beta chain) was sequenced in a study of cytomegalovirus exposure and HLA in healthy donors. Repertoires were generated with immunoSEQ multiplex PCR, while TCRdb's copy carries only in-frame clones and drops some. The sample has hundreds of thousands of clones, 80% to 85% seen once. General observations from the study: Cytomegalovirus status was reportedly diagnosed by the classifier with high sensitivity and specificity.

Germline V CDR1 and CDR2: SQVTM, ANQGSEA. The CDR3 has 12 residues. V lost 6 bases and J 5 bases, leaving 10 bases between the germline ends. Points on this clone: What it binds is not known.

The sequenced material came from PBMCs. The genes are TRBV29-1 and TRBJ2-2, with D uncertain. The clonotype was recovered from a woman between 25 and 40 years old in good health and CMV-seropositive. CDR3 DNA: TGCAGCGTCACGAAAGAGACCGGGGAGCTGTTTTTT. Translating it yields CSVTKETGELFF.